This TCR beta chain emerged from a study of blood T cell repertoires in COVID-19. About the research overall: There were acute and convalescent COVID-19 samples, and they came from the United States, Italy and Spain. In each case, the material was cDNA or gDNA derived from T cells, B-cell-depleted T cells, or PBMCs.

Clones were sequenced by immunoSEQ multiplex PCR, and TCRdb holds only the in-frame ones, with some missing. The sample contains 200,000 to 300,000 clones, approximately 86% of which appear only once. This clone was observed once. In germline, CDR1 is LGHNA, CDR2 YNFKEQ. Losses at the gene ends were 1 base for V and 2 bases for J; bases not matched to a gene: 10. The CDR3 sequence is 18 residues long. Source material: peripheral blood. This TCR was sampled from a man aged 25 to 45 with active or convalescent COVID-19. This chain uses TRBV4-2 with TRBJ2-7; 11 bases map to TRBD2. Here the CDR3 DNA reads TGTGCCAGCAGCCAAGGTAGCGGGGGGGTCACAAACACCTACGAGCAGTACTTC. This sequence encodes CASSQGSGGVTNTYEQYF.